Listed below are T cell receptor beta chains from one sample, sequenced in a study of CD8 T cells in ankylosing spondylitis. Each CDR3 protein gets one entry after TCRdb re-called the 5' RACE reads with MiXCR. Of about 340,000 distinct CDR3 sequences in the sample, under 15% are singletons; the top ten hold 0.9% to 1.2%. Sequencing was performed on blood, either unsorted or a sorted T cell fraction (not recorded which). These receptors originate from a male donor with ankylosing spondylitis or in good health (not recorded which). Each CDR3 is given with its conserved first and last residue. The D gene is left open where the match is weak. Expanded clones are given a class, and other clones once, few, many or no size at all.

clone size: NA; J gene: TRBJ2-7; D gene: TRBD2; V gene: TRBV5-1; CDR3 protein: CASSLGPAAGGTYEQYF; CDR3 DNA: TGCGCCAGCAGCTTGGGCCCAGCCGCGGGGGGTACCTACGAGCAGTACTTC
clone size: few; J gene: TRBJ2-1; D gene: NA; V gene: TRBV20-1; CDR3 protein: CSASTLASSYNEQFF; CDR3 DNA: TGCAGTGCTAGTACCCTAGCGAGCTCCTACAATGAGCAGTTCTTC
clone size: few; J gene: TRBJ2-3; D gene: TRBD2; V gene: TRBV10-3; CDR3 protein: CAISDFTRASGRTDTQYF; CDR3 DNA: TGTGCCATCAGTGATTTTACTAGGGCTAGCGGCCGCACAGATACGCAGTATTTT
clone size: NA; J gene: TRBJ1-1; D gene: NA; V gene: TRBV9; CDR3 protein: CASSAMHEAFF; CDR3 DNA: TGTGCCAGCAGCGCTATGCATGAAGCTTTCTTT
clone size: few; J gene: TRBJ2-3; D gene: TRBD2; V gene: TRBV11-1; CDR3 protein: CASSPALVVAGASDTQYF; CDR3 DNA: TGTGCCAGCAGCCCAGCTCTCGTGGTAGCGGGAGCCTCAGATACGCAGTATTTT
clone size: NA; J gene: TRBJ2-3; D gene: TRBD1; V gene: TRBV15; CDR3 protein: CATSRGTGGSTDTQYF; CDR3 DNA: TGTGCCACCAGCAGAGGCACAGGGGGTAGCACAGATACGCAGTATTTT
clone size: NA; J gene: TRBJ2-2; D gene: TRBD2; V gene: TRBV5-1; CDR3 protein: CASTASGTTNTGELFF; CDR3 DNA: TGCGCCAGCACGGCTAGCGGGACAACCAACACCGGGGAGCTGTTTTTT
clone size: few; J gene: TRBJ2-1; D gene: TRBD2; V gene: TRBV25-1; CDR3 protein: CASSALTSAAYNEQFF; CDR3 DNA: TGTGCCAGCAGTGCTCTCACTAGCGCCGCCTACAATGAGCAGTTCTTC
clone size: NA; J gene: TRBJ1-1; D gene: TRBD1; V gene: TRBV3-1; CDR3 protein: CASSQEGAGGTEAFF; CDR3 DNA: TGTGCCAGCAGCCAAGAGGGGGCAGGGGGCACTGAAGCTTTCTTT
clone size: few; J gene: TRBJ2-2; D gene: NA; V gene: TRBV12-3/TRBV12-4; CDR3 protein: CASTRDFMTGELFF; CDR3 DNA: TGTGCCAGCACCCGGGACTTTATGACCGGGGAGCTGTTTTTT
clone size: many; J gene: TRBJ1-1; D gene: TRBD1; V gene: TRBV10-2; CDR3 protein: CASRDRGETTEAFF; CDR3 DNA: TGCGCCAGCCGGGACAGGGGAGAGACCACTGAAGCTTTCTTT
clone size: few; J gene: TRBJ2-2; D gene: NA; V gene: TRBV6-6; CDR3 protein: CASGRKNTGELFF; CDR3 DNA: TGTGCCAGCGGCCGAAAGAACACCGGGGAGCTGTTTTTT
clone size: few; J gene: TRBJ1-1; D gene: NA; V gene: TRBV7-9; CDR3 protein: CASSPGGITEAFF; CDR3 DNA: TGTGCCAGCAGCCCTGGAGGGATAACTGAAGCTTTCTTT
clone size: NA; J gene: TRBJ1-4; D gene: NA; V gene: TRBV12-3/TRBV12-4; CDR3 protein: CASSPGGLLFF; CDR3 DNA: TGTGCCAGCAGTCCGGGGGGATTACTGTTTTTT
clone size: NA; J gene: TRBJ2-7; D gene: TRBD1; V gene: TRBV5-1; CDR3 protein: CASSPTGSFSYEQYF; CDR3 DNA: TGCGCCAGCAGCCCGACAGGGTCCTTCTCCTACGAGCAGTACTTC
clone size: few; J gene: TRBJ2-5; D gene: TRBD2; V gene: TRBV5-1; CDR3 protein: CASSLFSGETQYF; CDR3 DNA: TGCGCCAGCAGCTTGTTTAGCGGGGAGACCCAGTACTTC
clone size: NA; J gene: TRBJ2-3; D gene: NA; V gene: TRBV20-1; CDR3 protein: CSARWLTDTQYF; CDR3 DNA: TGCAGTGCTAGATGGCTCACAGATACGCAGTATTTT
clone size: NA; J gene: TRBJ1-5; D gene: NA; V gene: TRBV4-2; CDR3 protein: CASSQPGNQPQHF; CDR3 DNA: TGTGCCAGCAGCCAACCAGGGAATCAGCCCCAGCATTTT
clone size: NA; J gene: TRBJ1-2; D gene: TRBD1; V gene: TRBV6-5; CDR3 protein: CASSYSGQAFYGYTF; CDR3 DNA: TGTGCCAGCAGTTACTCGGGACAGGCATTCTATGGCTACACCTTC
clone size: few; J gene: TRBJ2-7; D gene: TRBD1; V gene: TRBV20-1; CDR3 protein: CSARWTGALYEQYF; CDR3 DNA: TGCAGTGCTAGATGGACAGGGGCGCTCTACGAGCAGTACTTC
clone size: NA; J gene: TRBJ1-1; D gene: NA; V gene: TRBV12-3/TRBV12-4; CDR3 protein: CASTLGGSISEAFF; CDR3 DNA: TGTGCCAGCACCCTGGGGGGGAGCATCTCTGAAGCTTTCTTT
clone size: few; J gene: TRBJ2-5; D gene: NA; V gene: TRBV11-2; CDR3 protein: CASSPLARATQYF; CDR3 DNA: TGTGCCAGCAGCCCTCTGGCACGAGCGACCCAGTACTTC
clone size: NA; J gene: TRBJ1-2; D gene: NA; V gene: TRBV3-1; CDR3 protein: CASSLGSTAIYGYTF; CDR3 DNA: TGTGCCAGCAGCCTCGGGAGCACGGCGATCTATGGCTACACCTTC
clone size: NA; J gene: TRBJ1-1; D gene: NA; V gene: TRBV10-3; CDR3 protein: CAISTGALNTEAFF; CDR3 DNA: TGTGCCATCAGTACCGGGGCCCTGAACACTGAAGCTTTCTTT
clone size: NA; J gene: TRBJ2-3; D gene: TRBD2; V gene: TRBV20-1; CDR3 protein: CSARVGGGADTQYF; CDR3 DNA: TGCAGTGCTAGAGTGGGCGGGGGGGCAGATACGCAGTATTTT
clone size: few; J gene: TRBJ2-4; D gene: NA; V gene: TRBV12-3/TRBV12-4; CDR3 protein: CASSQVKGNIQYF; CDR3 DNA: TGTGCCAGCAGCCAAGTTAAGGGGAACATTCAGTACTTC
clone size: NA; J gene: TRBJ2-2; D gene: NA; V gene: TRBV5-1; CDR3 protein: CASSLQQGAGTGELFF; CDR3 DNA: TGCGCCAGCAGCCTACAACAGGGCGCGGGCACCGGGGAGCTGTTTTTT
clone size: NA; J gene: TRBJ1-4; D gene: TRBD1; V gene: TRBV20-1; CDR3 protein: CSARDRGLGKLFF; CDR3 DNA: TGCAGTGCTCGGGACAGGGGTCTGGGAAAACTGTTTTTT
clone size: NA; J gene: TRBJ2-3; D gene: NA; V gene: TRBV10-3; CDR3 protein: CAISLSGESTDTQYF; CDR3 DNA: TGTGCCATCAGTCTTAGCGGTGAAAGCACAGATACGCAGTATTTT
clone size: NA; J gene: TRBJ2-4; D gene: NA; V gene: TRBV11-2; CDR3 protein: CASSLGVRMDIQYF; CDR3 DNA: TGTGCCAGCAGCTTAGGCGTCAGAATGGACATTCAGTACTTC